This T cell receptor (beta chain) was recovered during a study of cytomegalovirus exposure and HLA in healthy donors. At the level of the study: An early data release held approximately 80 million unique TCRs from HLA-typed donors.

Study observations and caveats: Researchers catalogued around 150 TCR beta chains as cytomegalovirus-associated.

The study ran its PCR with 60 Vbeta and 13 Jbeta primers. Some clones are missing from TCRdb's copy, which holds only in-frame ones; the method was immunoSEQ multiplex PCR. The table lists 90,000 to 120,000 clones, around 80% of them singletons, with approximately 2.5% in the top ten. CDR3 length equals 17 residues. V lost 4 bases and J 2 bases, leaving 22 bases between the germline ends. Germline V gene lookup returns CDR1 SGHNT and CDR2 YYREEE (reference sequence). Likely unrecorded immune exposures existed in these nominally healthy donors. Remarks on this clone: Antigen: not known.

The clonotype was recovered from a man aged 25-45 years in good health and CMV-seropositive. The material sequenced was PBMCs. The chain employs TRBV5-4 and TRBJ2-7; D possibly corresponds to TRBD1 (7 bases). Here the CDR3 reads CASSLGSRDRLAYEQYF. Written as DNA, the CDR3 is TGTGCCAGCAGCCTTGGCTCTAGGGACAGACTAGCCTACGAGCAGTACTTC.